The clone carrying this T cell receptor beta chain showed up just a few times. Its cognate antigen is unknown. V lost 10 bases and J 4 bases, leaving 13 bases between the germline ends. The CDR3 loop spans 13 amino acids. CDR1 and CDR2 from the germline V gene are MDHEN and SYDVKM. Indicated time point: blood at routine non-recurrence follow-up after resection. The data derive from a study of spatial heterogeneity in lung cancer. Background on the study: Sequencing of follow-up PBMC samples took place when they were available, at a median of approximately 2 years after resection.

TCRdb used MiXCR to reprocess the 5' RACE reads, holding one entry per CDR3 protein. The sample records about 70,000 distinct CDR3 sequences, 8% to 9% being singletons. Overall study findings and caveats: Ubiquitous expanded tumor TCRs were seen in blood more at resection than at follow-up.

This receptor was taken from a female donor with early-stage non-small cell lung cancer. The material sequenced was PBMCs, taken at follow-up. The gene calls are TRBV28 and TRBJ1-4, with D possibly matching TRBD1 (6 bases). The CDR3 nucleotides are TGTGCCACCCACACAGGGATTAATGAAAAACTGTTTTTT. This gives the protein CATHTGINEKLFF.